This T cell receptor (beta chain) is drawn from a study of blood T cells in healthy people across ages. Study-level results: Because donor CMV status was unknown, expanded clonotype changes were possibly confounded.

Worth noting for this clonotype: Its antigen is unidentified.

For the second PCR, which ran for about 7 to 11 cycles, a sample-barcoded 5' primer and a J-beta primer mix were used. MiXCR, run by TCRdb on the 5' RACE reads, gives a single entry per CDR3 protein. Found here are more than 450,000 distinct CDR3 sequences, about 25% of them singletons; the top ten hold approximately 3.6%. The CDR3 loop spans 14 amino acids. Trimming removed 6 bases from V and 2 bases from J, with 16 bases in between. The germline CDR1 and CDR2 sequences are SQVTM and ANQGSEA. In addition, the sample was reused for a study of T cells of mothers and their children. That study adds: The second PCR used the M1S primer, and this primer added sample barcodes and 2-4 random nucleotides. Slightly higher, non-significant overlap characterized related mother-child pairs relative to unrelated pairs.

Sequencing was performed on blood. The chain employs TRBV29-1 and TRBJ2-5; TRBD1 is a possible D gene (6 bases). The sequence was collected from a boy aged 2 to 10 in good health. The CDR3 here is CSVSGTPSQETQYF. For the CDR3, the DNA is TGCAGCGTGTCCGGGACACCATCTCAAGAGACCCAGTACTTC.